This T cell receptor (beta chain) appears in the sequencing data of a study of blood T cell repertoires in COVID-19. For the study at large: T cells, B-cell-depleted T cells, or PBMCs provided the cDNA or gDNA that served as material.

CDR1 and CDR2 from the germline V gene are SNHLY and FYNNEI. With termini counted, the CDR3 has 15 amino acids. Original processing notes: Using reference gene primer amplification, nucleated cell counts were estimated. Assay used: immunoSEQ multiplex PCR; TCRdb lists only in-frame clones, some missing. V and J calls plus clone size are reproduced from that table; the DNA served to infer D and trimming. Found here are about 270,000 clones, around 86% of them singletons; the top ten hold 2.5% to 3%. A remark on this clone: The limits of the CDR3 on the DNA are not certain, so only TCRdb's listed CDR3 is given.

The sequence was collected from an older woman with active or convalescent COVID-19. The chain joins TRBV2 to TRBJ2-7; TRBD2, the table's D call, lacks a check against the DNA. Sequencing input: peripheral blood. This chain's CDR3 is CASVPRTSGHYEQYF.